This T cell receptor beta chain was identified in a study of CD8 T cells in ankylosing spondylitis. It was by quantitative 5'-RACE with molecular barcodes that TCR beta libraries were made. TCRdb itself ran the 5' RACE reads through MiXCR, one entry per CDR3 protein. The sample has some 340,000 distinct CDR3 sequences; roughly 15% are singletons. Losses at the gene ends were 5 bases for V and 2 bases for J; bases not matched to a gene: 14. Germline V gene lookup returns CDR1 KGHSH and CDR2 LQKENI. This CDR3 region has 19 residues. About this clonotype: Its target is not known.

Study results and caveats: Reportedly, significant enrichment of disease-linked clones occurred in matched ankylosing spondylitis synovial fluid. In synovial fluid and blood from reactive arthritis, some motif variants were previously reported.

The clonotype was recovered from a male donor with ankylosing spondylitis or in good health (not recorded which). The specimen sequenced was blood, either unsorted or a sorted T cell fraction (not recorded which). The V call is TRBV18, the J call TRBJ2-6; 8 bases agree with TRBD1. The CDR3 spells CASSSYAFGQGAGANVLTF. In DNA, the CDR3 is TGTGCCAGCTCATCATACGCGTTCGGACAGGGAGCTGGGGCCAACGTCCTGACTTTC.